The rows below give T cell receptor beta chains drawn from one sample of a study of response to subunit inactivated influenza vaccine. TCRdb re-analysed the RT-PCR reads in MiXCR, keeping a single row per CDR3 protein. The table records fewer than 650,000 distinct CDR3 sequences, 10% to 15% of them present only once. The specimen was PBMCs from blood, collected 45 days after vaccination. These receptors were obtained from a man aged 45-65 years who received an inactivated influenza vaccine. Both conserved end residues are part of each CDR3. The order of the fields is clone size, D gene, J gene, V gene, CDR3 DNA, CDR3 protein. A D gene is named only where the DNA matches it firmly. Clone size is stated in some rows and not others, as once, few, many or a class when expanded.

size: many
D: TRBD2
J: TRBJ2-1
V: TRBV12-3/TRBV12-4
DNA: TGTGCCAGCAGCGATAGCGGGAGGTATGACAATGAGCAGTTCTTC
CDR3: CASSDSGRYDNEQFF

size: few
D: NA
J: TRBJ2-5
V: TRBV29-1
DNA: TGCAGCGCGGCCGGACTAACACAAGAGACCCAGTACTTC
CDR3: CSAAGLTQETQYF

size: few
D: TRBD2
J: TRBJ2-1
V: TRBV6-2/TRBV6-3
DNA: TGTGCCAGCAGTTTCTCGCTCTCTAGCGGGAGGCCTAGCTCCTACAATGAGCAGTTCTTC
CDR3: CASSFSLSSGRPSSYNEQFF

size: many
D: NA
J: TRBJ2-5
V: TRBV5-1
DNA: TGCGCCAGCAGCCCTGGCCCTCCGGTAGAGACCCAGTACTTC
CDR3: CASSPGPPVETQYF

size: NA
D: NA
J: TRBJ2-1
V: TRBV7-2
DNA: TGTGCCAGCAGACCGGGCCAGGGCTTGATTCGTGAGCAGTTCTTC
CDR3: CASRPGQGLIREQFF

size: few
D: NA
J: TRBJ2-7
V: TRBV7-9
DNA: TGTGCCAGCAGCCAGGGATCGGATTACGAGCAGTACTTC
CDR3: CASSQGSDYEQYF

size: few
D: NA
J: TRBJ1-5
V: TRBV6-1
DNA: TGTGCCAGCAGTGAATTGGGGACGGCTTATAGCAATCAGCCCCAGCATTTT
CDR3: CASSELGTAYSNQPQHF

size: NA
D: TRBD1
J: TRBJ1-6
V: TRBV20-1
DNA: TGCAGTGCTAGTAAGGGACAGTCAAGCTCCTATAATTCACCCCTCCACTTT
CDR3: CSASKGQSSSYNSPLHF

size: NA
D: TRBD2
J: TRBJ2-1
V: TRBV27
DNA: TGTGCCAGCAGTCCTCGGACTAGCGGGACTACTCGGAATGAGCAGTTCTTC
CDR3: CASSPRTSGTTRNEQFF

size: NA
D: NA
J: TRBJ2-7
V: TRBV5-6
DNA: TGTGCCAGCAGCTTTCAGGGAGCCCACGAGCAGTACTTC
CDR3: CASSFQGAHEQYF

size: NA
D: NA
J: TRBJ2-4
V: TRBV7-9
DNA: TGTGCCAGCACCGCGAGTCTAGCCAAAAACATTCAGTACTTC
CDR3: CASTASLAKNIQYF

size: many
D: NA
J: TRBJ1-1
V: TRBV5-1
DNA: TGCGCCAGCAGCTTAGGAGCAGGGACATTCACTGAAGCTTTCTTT
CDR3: CASSLGAGTFTEAFF

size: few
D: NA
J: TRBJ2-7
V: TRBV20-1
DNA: TGCAGTGCTAGAGATATAAGGGCCTACGAGCAGTACTTC
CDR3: CSARDIRAYEQYF

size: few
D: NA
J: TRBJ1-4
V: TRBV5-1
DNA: TGCGCCAGCAGCCCCTCAACCATGGGGAGAAATGAAAAACTGTTTTTT
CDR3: CASSPSTMGRNEKLFF

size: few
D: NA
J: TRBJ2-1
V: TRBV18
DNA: TGTGCCAGCTCACGAGGGTCGGGCTCCTACAATGAGCAGTTCTTC
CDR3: CASSRGSGSYNEQFF

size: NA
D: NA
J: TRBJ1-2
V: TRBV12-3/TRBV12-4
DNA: TGTGCCAGCAGCCAAAGGGGGTTAGAGGGGAGCTATGGCTACACCTTC
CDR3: CASSQRGLEGSYGYTF

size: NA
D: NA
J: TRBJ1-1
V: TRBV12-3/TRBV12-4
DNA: TGTGCCAGCGCTCTAGGGAACACTGAAGCTTTCTTT
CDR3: CASALGNTEAFF

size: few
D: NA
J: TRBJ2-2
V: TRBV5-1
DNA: TGCGCCAGCAGCTCCATCCTTTCGGGGCTATTCACCGGGGAGCTGTTTTTT
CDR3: CASSSILSGLFTGELFF

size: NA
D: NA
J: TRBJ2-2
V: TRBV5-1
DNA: TGCGCCAGCAGTTTACAAATCGCGAACACCGGGGAGCTGTTTTTT
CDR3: CASSLQIANTGELFF

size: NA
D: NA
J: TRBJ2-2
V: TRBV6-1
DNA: TGTGCCAGCAGCACGGTCGTCGACACCGGGGAGCTGTTTTTT
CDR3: CASSTVVDTGELFF

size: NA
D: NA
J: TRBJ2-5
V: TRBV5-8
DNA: TGTGCCAGCAGCCTCCCAGGACCGACCCAGTACTTC
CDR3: CASSLPGPTQYF

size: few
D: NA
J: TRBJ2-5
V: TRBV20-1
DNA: TGCAGTGCTAGTTCCGCAGGGGCGCGGCAAGAGACCCAGTACTTC
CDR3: CSASSAGARQETQYF

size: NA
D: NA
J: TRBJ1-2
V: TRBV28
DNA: TGTGCCAGCAGTTCTGGGGGAGGGGCCGGTCGCGGCTACATCTTC
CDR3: CASSSGGGAGRGYIF

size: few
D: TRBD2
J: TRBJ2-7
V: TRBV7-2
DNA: TGTGCCAGCAGCTCGCTAGCGGGAGAATACGAGCAGTACTTC
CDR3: CASSSLAGEYEQYF

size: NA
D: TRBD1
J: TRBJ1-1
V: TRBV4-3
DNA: TGCGCCAGCAGCCAGTCGACAGGGCGGGACACTGAAGCTTTCTTT
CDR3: CASSQSTGRDTEAFF

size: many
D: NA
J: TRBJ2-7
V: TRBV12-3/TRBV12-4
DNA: TGTGCCACAGCGAGGGGCTCCTACGAGCAGTACTTC
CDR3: CATARGSYEQYF

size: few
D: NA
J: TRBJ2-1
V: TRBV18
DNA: TGTGCCAGCTCACCAGGCGTGGCAGGCTCCTACAATGAGCAGTTCTTC
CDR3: CASSPGVAGSYNEQFF

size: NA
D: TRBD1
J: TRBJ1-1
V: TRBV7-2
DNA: TGTGCCAGCAGCTTAGTAACAGGGGGGATGAACACTGAAGCTTTCTTT
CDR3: CASSLVTGGMNTEAFF

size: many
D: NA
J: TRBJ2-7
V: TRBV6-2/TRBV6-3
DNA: TGTGCCAGCATGCGGGAACAGGGCGGTGAGCAGTACTTC
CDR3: CASMREQGGEQYF

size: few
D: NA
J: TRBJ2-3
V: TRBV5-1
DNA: TGCGCCAGCGTAGACAGCCTCAGCACAGATACGCAGTATTTT
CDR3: CASVDSLSTDTQYF

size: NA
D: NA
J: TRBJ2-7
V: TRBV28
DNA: TGTGCCAGCAGTTTAGGGATCTTCTACGAGCAGTACTTC
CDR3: CASSLGIFYEQYF

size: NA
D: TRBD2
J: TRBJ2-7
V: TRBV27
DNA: TGTGCCAGCAGTTTATGGGGACTATCCGCATCCCCCTACGAGCAGTACTTC
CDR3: CASSLWGLSASPYEQYF

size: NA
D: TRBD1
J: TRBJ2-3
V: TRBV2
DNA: TGTGCCAGCAGAGGACAGGGCTACACAGATACGCAGTATTTT
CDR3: CASRGQGYTDTQYF

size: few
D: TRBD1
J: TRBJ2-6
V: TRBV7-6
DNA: TGTGCCAGCAGCTTAGCTCAATCCTCGGGACAGCTCCTCAGCTCTGGGGCCAACGTCCTGACTTTC
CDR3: CASSLAQSSGQLLSSGANVLTF

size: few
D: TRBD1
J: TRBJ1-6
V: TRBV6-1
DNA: TGTGCCAGCAGCCTACCCCAGGGGGGAAATTCACCCCTCCACTTT
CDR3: CASSLPQGGNSPLHF

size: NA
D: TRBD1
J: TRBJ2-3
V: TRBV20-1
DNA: TGCAGTGCTAGTGGAGGGCTGACCAGGGGGCTTTTGGATACGCAGTATTTT
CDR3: CSASGGLTRGLLDTQYF

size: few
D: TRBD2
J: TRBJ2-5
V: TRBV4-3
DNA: TGCGCCAGCAGCCCGGACAAGCGGGAGGTCCTGGGACATGAGACCCAGTACTTC
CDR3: CASSPDKREVLGHETQYF

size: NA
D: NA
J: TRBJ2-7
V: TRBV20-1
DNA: TGCAGTGCTAGAGATCGGACTTCAGCCTACGAGCAGTACTTC
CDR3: CSARDRTSAYEQYF

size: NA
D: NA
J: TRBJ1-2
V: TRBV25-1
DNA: TGTGCCAGCAGTCACGGGTCTGGCTACACCTTC
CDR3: CASSHGSGYTF

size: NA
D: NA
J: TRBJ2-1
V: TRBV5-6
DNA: TGTGCCAGCAGTTCTACAATTGAGCAGTTCTTC
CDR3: CASSSTIEQFF

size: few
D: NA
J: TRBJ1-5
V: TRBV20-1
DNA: TGCAGTGCTGAGTTGGGGGGAAATAGCAATCAGCCCCAGCATTTT
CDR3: CSAELGGNSNQPQHF

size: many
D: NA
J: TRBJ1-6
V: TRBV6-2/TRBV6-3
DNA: TGTGCCAGCAGATTCAGCAATTCACCCCTCCACTTT
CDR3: CASRFSNSPLHF

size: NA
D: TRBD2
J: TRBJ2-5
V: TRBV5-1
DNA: TGCGCCAGCAGCCCACTAGGACTAGCGGGGGATAACCAAGAGACCCAGTACTTC
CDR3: CASSPLGLAGDNQETQYF

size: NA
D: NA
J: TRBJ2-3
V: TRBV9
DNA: TGTGCCAGCAGCCGTGTGGCGATAACTAGCACAGATACGCAGTATTTT
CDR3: CASSRVAITSTDTQYF

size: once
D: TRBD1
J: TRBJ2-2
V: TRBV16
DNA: TGTGCCAGCAGCCAGGGACAGGCGGCCGGGGAGCTGTTTTTT
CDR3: CASSQGQAAGELFF

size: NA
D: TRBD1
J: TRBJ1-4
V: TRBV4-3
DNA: TGCGCCAGCAGCCCCCTTGGGACAGGGAGGGGTGAAAAACTGTTTTTT
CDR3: CASSPLGTGRGEKLFF

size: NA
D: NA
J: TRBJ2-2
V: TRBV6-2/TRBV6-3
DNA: TGTGCCAGCAGTTACCGGACATTGAGAATAAACACCGGGGAGCTGTTTTTT
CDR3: CASSYRTLRINTGELFF

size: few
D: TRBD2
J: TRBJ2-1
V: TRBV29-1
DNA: TGCAGCGTTGAAGGGGGACTAGGGTACAATGAGCAGTTCTTC
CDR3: CSVEGGLGYNEQFF

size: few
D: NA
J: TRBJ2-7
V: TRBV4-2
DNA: TGTGCCAGCTCGATGATAGGCTACGAGCAGTACTTC
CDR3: CASSMIGYEQYF

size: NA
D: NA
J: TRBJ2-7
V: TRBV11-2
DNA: TGTGCCAGCAGCTTAGGGCGGATGTCCGAGCAGTACTTC
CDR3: CASSLGRMSEQYF

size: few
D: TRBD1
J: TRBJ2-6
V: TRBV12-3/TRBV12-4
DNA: TGTGCCAGCAGCCCCGGGACAGGGTGGTCTGGGGCCAACGTCCTGACTTTC
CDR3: CASSPGTGWSGANVLTF

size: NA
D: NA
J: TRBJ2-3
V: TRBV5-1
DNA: TGCGCCAGCAGCTTGAACTCGCCGACAGGCAACACAGATACGCAGTATTTT
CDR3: CASSLNSPTGNTDTQYF

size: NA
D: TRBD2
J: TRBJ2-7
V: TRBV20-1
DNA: TGCAGTGCTAGAGTCCCTAGCGGCTCCTACGAGCAGTACTTC
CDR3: CSARVPSGSYEQYF

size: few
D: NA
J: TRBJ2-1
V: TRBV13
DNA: TGTGCCAGCAGAAGACAGCCTTTAAGCTCCTACAATGAGCAGTTCTTC
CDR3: CASRRQPLSSYNEQFF

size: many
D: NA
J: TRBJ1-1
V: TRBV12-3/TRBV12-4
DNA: TGTGCCAGCAGTCTGGACGGACTGAACACTGAAGCTTTCTTT
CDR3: CASSLDGLNTEAFF

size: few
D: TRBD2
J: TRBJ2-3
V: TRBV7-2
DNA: TGTGCCAGCAGCTCCCTTGGCGGGGGGAACACAGATACGCAGTATTTT
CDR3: CASSSLGGGNTDTQYF

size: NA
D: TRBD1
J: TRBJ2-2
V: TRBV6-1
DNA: TGTGCCAGCAGACCGACAGGGCTGGTGATAAGTAACACCGGGGAGCTGTTTTTT
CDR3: CASRPTGLVISNTGELFF

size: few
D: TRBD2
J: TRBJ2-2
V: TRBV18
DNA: TGTGCCAGCTCACCACGGGGGGGAGCCGCGAACACCGGGGAGCTGTTTTTT
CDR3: CASSPRGGAANTGELFF

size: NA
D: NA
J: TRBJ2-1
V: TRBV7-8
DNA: TGTGCCAGCAGCAGGGGACGGGGCAATGAGCAGTTCTTC
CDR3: CASSRGRGNEQFF